The sample holds a few counts of the clone carrying this T cell receptor (beta chain). Its specificity is unknown. Per the germline V gene, CDR1 is SQVTM and CDR2 is ANQGSEA. The CDR3 length is 15 residues. V lost 7 bases to trimming and J lost 6 bases; unmatched junction nucleotides: 13. The data are from a study of beta chain features in type 1 diabetes. Findings and caveats of the study: When Type 1 diabetes patients were examined, their TCRB CDR3s proved moderately but significantly shorter in all four CD4+ subsets.

As every portion of the isolated RNA was reverse transcribed, the sequencing read expressed TCRB transcripts. Libraries were prepared by immunoSEQ multiplex PCR; TCRdb keeps only in-frame clonotypes and omits some of them. Among nearly 700,000 clones, roughly 13% were seen once, and the ten largest hold approximately 0.02%. The clonotype comes from a man younger than 35 with type 1 diabetes. V gene TRBV29-1 combines with J gene TRBJ2-1, with 9 bases that match TRBD1. Material: naive CD4+ T cells from blood. As DNA, the CDR3 is TGCAGCGCACAGACCGGGACAGGGTTGATCAATGAGCAGTTCTTC. It specifies CSAQTGTGLINEQFF.